This T cell receptor (beta chain) was identified during a study of T cell changes during pregnancy in multiple sclerosis. This CDR3 comprises 21 residues. Germline values: CDR1 MNHEY, CDR2 SMNVEV (reference sequence). V gave up 4 bases and J gave up 0 bases; unmatched junction bases: 16. Assay used: immunoSEQ multiplex PCR; TCRdb lists only in-frame clones, some missing. The table lists 85,000 to 100,000 clones, approximately 93% of them singletons, with over 0.85% in the top ten. The chain links TRBV27 to TRBJ2-1; 12 bases agree with TRBD2. This receptor was identified in a female donor with multiple sclerosis, enrolled in a pregnancy study. The sequencing used peripheral blood, collected after pregnancy. CDR3 residues: CASSSVATSGRPDYSYNEQFF. CDR3 DNA: TGTGCCAGCAGTTCCGTCGCCACTAGCGGGAGGCCAGACTACTCCTACAATGAGCAGTTCTTC.